This paragraph covers one TCR beta chain sequence. The Seattle patients, enrolled during active infection, were followed longitudinally. V lost 3 bases, J lost 9 bases, and 11 bases stayed unmatched. In germline, CDR1 is SGHVS, CDR2 FQNEAQ. CDR3 size: 15 residues. These data belong to a study of blood T cell repertoires in COVID-19. As for the study in general: Donors in the United States, Italy and Spain gave samples during acute or convalescent COVID-19. T cells, B-cell-depleted T cells, or PBMCs provided the cDNA or gDNA that served as material.

Per the authors' pipeline: Nucleated cell counts were estimated from reference gene primer amplification. TCRdb's copy holds only in-frame clones and misses some; the assay was immunoSEQ multiplex PCR. The DNA was the basis for D and trimming; V, J and clone size are from that table. Of roughly 100,000 clones detected, 70% to 90% appear once; the ten largest clones hold about 2%. V usage is TRBV7-8 and J usage is TRBJ2-1, with TRBD2 matching 7 bases. This clonotype was obtained from a man between 45 and 60 years old with COVID-19, enrolled during active disease. The sample comprised peripheral blood. The CDR3 loop is CASSFVSGVLAEQFF. The DNA for the CDR3 is TGTGCCAGCAGCTTTGTGAGCGGGGTCCTTGCTGAGCAGTTCTTC.